The T cell receptor beta chain described here comes from a study of T cell responses to AZD1222 COVID-19 vaccine. Study observations and caveats: Of the AZD1222 recipients, only five to seven were seropositive at baseline. Two AZD1222 doses significantly raised spike-specific TCR breadth and depth over controls. Donors were chiefly white British, with a greater number of females, and clonal diversity was perhaps underestimated. Among spike-specific TCRs, nearly half reportedly target unmutated variant regions.

The trim removed 5 bases at V and 3 bases at J, leaving 4 bases unmatched. The CDR3 is made up of 14 amino acids. Germline-derived CDR1 and CDR2 are MNHEY and SMNVEV (reference sequence). Method: immunoSEQ multiplex PCR; TCRdb's copy keeps in-frame clones and lacks some. The table lists 130,000 to 150,000 clones, roughly 89% of them singletons. On this clone: The antigen is unknown.

The chain employs TRBV27 and TRBJ2-7; 10 positions match TRBD1. This clonotype was obtained from an adult in good health. Sample: peripheral blood, taken on day 0 of AZD1222 vaccination. CDR3 region: CASSGTGDHYEQYF. The CDR3 DNA reads as TGTGCCAGCAGTGGGACAGGGGACCACTACGAGCAGTACTTC.